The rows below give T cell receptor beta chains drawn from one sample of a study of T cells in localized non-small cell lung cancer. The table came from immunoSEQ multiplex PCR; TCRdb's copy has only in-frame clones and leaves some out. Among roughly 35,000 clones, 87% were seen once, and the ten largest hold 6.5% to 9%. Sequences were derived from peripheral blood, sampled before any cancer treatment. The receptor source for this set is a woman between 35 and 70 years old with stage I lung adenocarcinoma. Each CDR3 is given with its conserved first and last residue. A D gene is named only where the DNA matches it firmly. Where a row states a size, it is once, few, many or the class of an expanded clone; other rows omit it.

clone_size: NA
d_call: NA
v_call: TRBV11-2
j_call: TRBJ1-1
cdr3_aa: CASSRDGIEAFF
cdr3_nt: TGTGCCAGCAGCCGCGACGGAATTGAAGCTTTCTTT

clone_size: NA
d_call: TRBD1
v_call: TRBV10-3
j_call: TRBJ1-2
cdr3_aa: CAISPGGRSYGYTF
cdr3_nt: TGTGCCATCAGTCCAGGGGGGAGAAGCTATGGCTACACCTTC

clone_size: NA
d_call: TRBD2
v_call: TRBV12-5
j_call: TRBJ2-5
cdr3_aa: CASGLALAGGPSRTQYF
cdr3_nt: TGTGCTAGTGGTTTGGCCCTAGCGGGGGGGCCGTCGAGGACCCAGTACTTC

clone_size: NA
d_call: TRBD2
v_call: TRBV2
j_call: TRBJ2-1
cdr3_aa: CASSGSGVGFF
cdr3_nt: TGTGCCAGCAGTGGGAGCGGGGTGGGGTTCTTC

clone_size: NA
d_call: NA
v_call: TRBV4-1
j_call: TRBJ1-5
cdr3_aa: CASSQDGPSFNQPQHF
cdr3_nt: TGCGCCAGCAGCCAAGATGGACCGAGCTTCAATCAGCCCCAGCATTTT

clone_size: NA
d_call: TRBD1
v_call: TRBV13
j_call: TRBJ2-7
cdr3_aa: CASSNRQGNSYEQYF
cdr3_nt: TGTGCCAGCAGTAACCGACAGGGGAATTCCTACGAGCAGTACTTC

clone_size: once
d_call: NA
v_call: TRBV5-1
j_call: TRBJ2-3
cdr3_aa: CASSLGSTDTQYF
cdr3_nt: TGCGCCAGCAGCTTGGGGAGCACAGATACGCAGTATTTT

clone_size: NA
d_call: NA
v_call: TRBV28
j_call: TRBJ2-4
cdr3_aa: CASSLRQAKNIQYF
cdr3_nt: TGTGCCAGCAGTTTACGGCAGGCCAAAAACATTCAGTACTTC

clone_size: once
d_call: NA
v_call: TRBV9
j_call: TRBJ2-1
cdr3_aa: CASSVASRTNNEQFF
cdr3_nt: TGTGCCAGCAGCGTAGCTAGCCGGACCAACAATGAGCAGTTCTTC

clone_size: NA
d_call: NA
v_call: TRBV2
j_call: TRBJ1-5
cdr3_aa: CASSQVNSNQPQHF
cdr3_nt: TGTGCCAGCAGTCAGGTTAATAGCAATCAGCCCCAGCATTTT

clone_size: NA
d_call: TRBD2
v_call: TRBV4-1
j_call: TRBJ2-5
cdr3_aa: CASSQASSGSRTQYF
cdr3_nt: TGCGCCAGCAGCCAAGCGTCTAGCGGGAGCCGGACCCAGTACTTC

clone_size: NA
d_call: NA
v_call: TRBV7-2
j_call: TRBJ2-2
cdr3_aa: CASSFRLQGRRVTGELFF
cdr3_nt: TGTGCCAGCAGCTTTCGACTTCAGGGGCGGCGGGTCACCGGGGAGCTGTTTTTT

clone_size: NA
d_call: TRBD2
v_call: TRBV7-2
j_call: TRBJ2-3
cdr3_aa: CASSRGSGGALDTQYF
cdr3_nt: TGTGCCAGCAGCAGAGGTAGCGGGGGGGCCCTTGATACGCAGTATTTT

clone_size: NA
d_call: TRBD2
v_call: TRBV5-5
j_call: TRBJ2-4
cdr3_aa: CASSLAAGAQNIQYF
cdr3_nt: TGTGCCAGCAGCTTGGCAGCGGGGGCCCAAAACATTCAGTACTTC

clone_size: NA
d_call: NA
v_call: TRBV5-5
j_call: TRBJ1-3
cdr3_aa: CASSLGEYTIYF
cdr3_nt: TGTGCCAGCAGCTTGGGAGAGTACACCATATATTTT

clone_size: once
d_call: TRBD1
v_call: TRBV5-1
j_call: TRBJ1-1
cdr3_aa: CASKGGQEAFF
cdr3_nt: TGCGCCAGCAAGGGCGGACAGGAGGCTTTCTTT

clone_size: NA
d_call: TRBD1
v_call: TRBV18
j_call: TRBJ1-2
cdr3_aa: CASLRTGSENYGYTF
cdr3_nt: TGTGCCAGCTTAAGGACAGGGTCTGAAAACTATGGCTACACCTTC

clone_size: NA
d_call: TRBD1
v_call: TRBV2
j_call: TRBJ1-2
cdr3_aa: CASSEGGGQGPGGYTF
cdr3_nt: TGTGCCAGCAGTGAAGGCGGCGGACAGGGACCTGGAGGCTACACCTTC

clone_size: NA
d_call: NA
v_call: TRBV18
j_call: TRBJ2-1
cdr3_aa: CASSPRANEQFF
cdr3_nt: TGTGCCAGCTCACCACGGGCTAATGAGCAGTTCTTC

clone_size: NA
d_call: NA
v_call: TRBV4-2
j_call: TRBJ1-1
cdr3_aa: CASSQVRVGNTEAFF
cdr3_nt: TGTGCCAGCAGCCAAGTACGGGTAGGGAACACTGAAGCTTTCTTT

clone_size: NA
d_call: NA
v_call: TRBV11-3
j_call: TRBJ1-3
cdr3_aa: CASSLDVSSGNTIYF
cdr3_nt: TGTGCCAGCAGCTTAGACGTCAGCTCTGGAAACACCATATATTTT

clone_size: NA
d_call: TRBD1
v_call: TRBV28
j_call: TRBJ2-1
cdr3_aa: CASGGTGMENEQFF
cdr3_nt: TGTGCCAGCGGTGGGACAGGGATGGAAAATGAGCAGTTCTTC

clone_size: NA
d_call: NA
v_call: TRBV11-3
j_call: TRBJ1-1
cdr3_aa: CASSLDLGATEAFF
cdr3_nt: TGTGCCAGCAGCTTAGATCTGGGGGCCACTGAAGCTTTCTTT

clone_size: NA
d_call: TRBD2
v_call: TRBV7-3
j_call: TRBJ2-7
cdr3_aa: CASSRGGISYEQYF
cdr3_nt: TGTGCCAGCAGCCGGGGAGGGATCTCCTACGAGCAGTACTTC

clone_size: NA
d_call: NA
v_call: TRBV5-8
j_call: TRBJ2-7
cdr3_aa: CASSLGRHRDGTYEQYF
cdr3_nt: TGTGCCAGCAGCTTGGGTCGGCACCGGGACGGAACCTACGAGCAGTACTTC

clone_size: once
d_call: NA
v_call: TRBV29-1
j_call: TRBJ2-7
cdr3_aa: CSVYEGNTYEQYF
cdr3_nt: TGCAGCGTTTATGAGGGGAATACCTACGAGCAGTACTTC

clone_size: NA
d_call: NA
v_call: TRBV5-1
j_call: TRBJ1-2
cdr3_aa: CASSLVIGTEYGYTF
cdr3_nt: TGCGCCAGCAGCTTGGTAATTGGGACGGAGTATGGCTACACCTTC

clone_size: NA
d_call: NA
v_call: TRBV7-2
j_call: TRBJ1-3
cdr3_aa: CASSLGRHTIYF
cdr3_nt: TGTGCCAGCAGCTTAGGTCGGCACACCATATATTTT

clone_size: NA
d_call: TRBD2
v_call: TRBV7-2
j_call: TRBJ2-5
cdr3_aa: CASSQQTSGPGSQYF
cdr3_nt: TGTGCCAGCAGCCAGCAGACTAGCGGGCCGGGCTCTCAGTACTTC

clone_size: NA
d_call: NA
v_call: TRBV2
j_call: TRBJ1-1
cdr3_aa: CASSEASRGNTEAFF
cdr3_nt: TGTGCCAGCAGTGAAGCATCCCGGGGGAACACTGAAGCTTTCTTT

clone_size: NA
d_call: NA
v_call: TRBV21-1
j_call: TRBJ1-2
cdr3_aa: CAIPGGRYGYTF
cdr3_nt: TGTGCCATTCCCGGGGGGCGATATGGCTACACCTTC

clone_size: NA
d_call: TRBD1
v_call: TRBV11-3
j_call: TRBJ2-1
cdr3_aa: CASSFGQGAHNEQFF
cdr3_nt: TGTGCCAGCAGCTTCGGACAGGGGGCCCACAATGAGCAGTTCTTC

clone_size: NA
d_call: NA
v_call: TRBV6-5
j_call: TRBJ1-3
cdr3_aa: CASSYTDRTPGNTIYF
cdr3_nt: TGTGCCAGCAGTTACACCGACAGGACACCAGGAAACACCATATATTTT

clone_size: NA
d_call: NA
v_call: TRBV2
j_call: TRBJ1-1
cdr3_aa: CASSTEGGEHTEAFF
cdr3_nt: TGTGCCAGCAGCACCGAGGGGGGGGAACACACTGAAGCTTTCTTT

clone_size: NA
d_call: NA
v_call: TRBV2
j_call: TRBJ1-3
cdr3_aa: CATSMPGKGNTIYF
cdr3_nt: TGTGCCACCAGTATGCCAGGGAAAGGAAACACCATATATTTT

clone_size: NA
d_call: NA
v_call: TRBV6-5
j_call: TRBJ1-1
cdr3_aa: CASSPGSEAFF
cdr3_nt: TGTGCCAGCAGCCCGGGATCTGAAGCTTTCTTT

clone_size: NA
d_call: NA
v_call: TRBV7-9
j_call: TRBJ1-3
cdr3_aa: CASSLAYLGERTMRNTIYF
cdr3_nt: TGTGCCAGCAGCTTAGCCTACTTAGGGGAACGGACGATGAGAAACACCATATATTTT

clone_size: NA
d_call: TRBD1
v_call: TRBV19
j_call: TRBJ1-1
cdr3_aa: CATIKDRAGTEAFF
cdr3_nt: TGTGCCACCATTAAGGACAGGGCGGGCACTGAAGCTTTCTTT